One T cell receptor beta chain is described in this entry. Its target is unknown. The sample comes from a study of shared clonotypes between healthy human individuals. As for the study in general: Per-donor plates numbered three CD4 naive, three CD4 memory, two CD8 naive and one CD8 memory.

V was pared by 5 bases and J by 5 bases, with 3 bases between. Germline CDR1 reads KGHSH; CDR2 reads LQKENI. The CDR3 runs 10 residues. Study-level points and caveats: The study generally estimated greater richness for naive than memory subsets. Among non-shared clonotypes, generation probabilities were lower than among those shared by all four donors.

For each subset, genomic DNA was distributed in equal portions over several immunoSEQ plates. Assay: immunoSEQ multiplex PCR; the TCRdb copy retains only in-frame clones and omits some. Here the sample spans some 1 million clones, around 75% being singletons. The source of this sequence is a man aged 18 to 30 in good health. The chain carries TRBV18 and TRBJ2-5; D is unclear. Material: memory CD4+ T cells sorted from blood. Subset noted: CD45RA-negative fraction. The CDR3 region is CASSGETQYF. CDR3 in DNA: TGTGCCAGCTCAGGGGAGACCCAGTACTTC. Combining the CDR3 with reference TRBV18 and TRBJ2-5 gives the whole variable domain NAGVMQNPRHLVRRRGQEARLRCSPMKGHSHVYWYRQLPEEGLKFMVYLQKENIIDESGMPKERFSAEFPKEGPSILRIQQVVRGDSAAYFCASSGETQYFGPGTRLLVL.